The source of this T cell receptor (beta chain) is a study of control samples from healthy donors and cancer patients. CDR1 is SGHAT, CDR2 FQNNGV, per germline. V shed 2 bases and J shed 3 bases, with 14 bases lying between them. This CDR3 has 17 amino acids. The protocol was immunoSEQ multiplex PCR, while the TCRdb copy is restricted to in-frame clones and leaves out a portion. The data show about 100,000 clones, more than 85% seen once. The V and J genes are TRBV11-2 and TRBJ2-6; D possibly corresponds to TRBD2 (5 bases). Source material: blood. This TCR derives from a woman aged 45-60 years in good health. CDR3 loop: CASSLFGVGRGANVLTF. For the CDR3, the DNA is TGTGCCAGCAGCTTATTCGGGGTCGGGCGTGGGGCCAACGTCCTGACTTTC.